The clone carrying this T cell receptor beta chain was recorded a few times. What it binds is unknown. The sample belongs to a study of sequential checkpoint blockade in melanoma. Across the whole study: TCRbeta immunosequencing was performed on DNA from more than 75 pretreatment melanoma tumor samples. Matched biopsies came pretreatment and at week 13 for about 24 patients.

TCRdb's table, derived via immunoSEQ multiplex PCR, lists solely in-frame clones and lacks some. This sample has about 6,900 clones, with roughly a quarter found just once. Study-level points and caveats: Response in arm A was associated with pretreatment TIL clonality.

The CDR3 is made up of 12 amino acids. Looked up from germline, CDR1 is LNHDA and CDR2 is SQIVND (reference sequence). V lost 1 base and J 3 bases, leaving 1 base between the germline ends. Treatment described: randomized to nivolumab then ipilimumab (arm A) or the reverse (arm B). The sample here was tumor tissue (inferred from file names), taken from a patient given nivolumab and ipilimumab in sequence. This sequence originates from a human donor with melanoma. The chain couples TRBV19 to TRBJ1-3; D uncertain. The CDR3 loop reads CASSIGGNTIYF. Written as DNA, the CDR3 is TGTGCCAGTAGTATAGGTGGAAACACCATATATTTT.